A single sample gave rise to the 32 T cell receptor beta chains below, sequenced in a study of neurological immune-mediated disorders. TCRdb independently ran MiXCR on the 5' RACE reads; one entry per CDR3 protein. The table has tens of thousands of distinct CDR3 sequences, about a tenth seen once. Time point specified: longitudinal time-point 1 (baseline). Material: PBMCs. The receptors shown here come from a woman aged 40 to 50 in good health.

This clonotype was observed at least ten times. This chain uses TRBV10-3 with TRBJ1-2; D not resolved. The CDR3 has 17 amino acids. V was cut by 3 bases and J by 4 bases, with 21 bases left in between. Germline CDR1 reads ENHRY; CDR2 reads SYGVKD. CDR3 sequence reads: CAISDPYEGRLSYGYTF. CDR3 DNA: TGTGCCATCAGTGACCCTTACGAGGGCAGGCTGAGCTATGGCTACACCTTC.

In this sample, this clonotype turned up many times. The CDR3 is CASSGGWNQPQHF. CDR3 bases: TGTGCCAGCAGCGGGGGGTGGAATCAGCCCCAGCATTTT. The chain has TRBV14 and TRBJ1-5; tentatively, D is TRBD1 (5 bases). Germline CDR1 SGHDN, CDR2 FVKESK. There are 13 residues in the CDR3. V dropped 5 bases and J dropped 4 bases, with 9 bases sitting between them.

The rearrangement uses TRBV24-1 and TRBJ2-7, with TRBD2 matching 7 bases. CDR3 length equals 15 residues. Trimming removed 4 bases from V and 5 bases from J; junction bases left unmatched: 10. Germline loops: CDR1 KGHDR, CDR2 SFDVKD. The CDR3 DNA reads TGTGCCACCAGTGACCCCGGTGGAGGGAGGGACGAGCAGTACTTC. This sequence encodes CATSDPGGGRDEQYF.

Of note for this clonotype: A single base separates this from a much larger clone, so it may be a read error. The gene calls are TRBV12-3 or TRBV12-4 and TRBJ2-1, with D perhaps TRBD1 (6 bases). The CDR3 is 13 amino acids. The CDR3 loop reads CVNTVGGGNEQFF. The DNA of the CDR3 is TGTGTCAATACCGTTGGGGGCGGCAATGAGCAGTTCTTC.

This clonotype was observed at least ten times. The rearrangement joins TRBV5-1 to TRBJ1-2; maybe TRBD1 (6 bases). Germline V gene data show CDR1 as SGHRS and CDR2 as YFSETQ. The V end lost 4 bases, the J end lost 3 bases, and 16 bases lay between the germline ends. This CDR3 has 15 residues. CDR3 sequence: CASSRLAGEHYGYTF. DNA for the CDR3: TGCGCCAGCAGCCGCCTCGCAGGGGAACACTATGGCTACACCTTC.

This clonotype was detected ten times or more. The chain uses TRBV6-2 or TRBV6-3 and TRBJ2-1, with D maybe TRBD1 (6 bases). This CDR3 comprises 15 residues. In germline, CDR1 is MNHEY, CDR2 SVGEGT. The V gene lost 8 bases and the J gene lost 8 bases, with 22 bases spanning the gap. CDR3 loop: CASRSGQAHTHEQFF. CDR3 bases: TGTGCCAGCCGATCGGGACAAGCACATACCCATGAGCAGTTCTTC.

This clonotype has at least ten counts. The V and J genes are TRBV6-5 and TRBJ1-6, with TRBD1 matching 7 bases. V was clipped by 0 bases and J by 10 bases; unmatched bases: 6. This CDR3 has 15 residues. Per germline, CDR1 MNHEY and CDR2 SVGAGI. CDR3 bases: TGTGCCAGCAGTTACTCTCTGACAGGGCTCTCACCCCTCCACTTT. Translating it yields CASSYSLTGLSPLHF.

This clonotype was observed many times. The chain is built from TRBV12-3 or TRBV12-4 and TRBJ1-1, with D unclear. The CDR3 length is 13 residues. The germline V and J ends were trimmed by 3 bases and 8 bases, with 13 bases remaining between them. The CDR3 coding sequence is TGTGCCAGCAGTTTTTGGGGTGAAGGCGAAGCTTTCTTT. It specifies CASSFWGEGEAFF.

The table lists this clonotype with many counts. This chain uses TRBV4-3 with TRBJ2-5, with TRBD2 identical over 8 bases. V shed 1 base and J 5 bases; nucleotides not matched to a gene: 6. CDR1 LGHNA and CDR2 YSLEER come from the germline V gene. This CDR3 has 15 residues. CDR3 in amino acids: CASSQAGGPGETQYF. Written as DNA, the CDR3 is TGCGCCAGCAGCCAAGCGGGAGGGCCTGGTGAGACCCAGTACTTC.

This clonotype was recorded many times. The chain has TRBV5-1 and TRBJ1-1; possibly TRBD1 for D (5 bases). V was pared by 4 bases and J by 2 bases, with 15 bases between. This CDR3 is 15 amino acids long. The germline gives CDR1 SGHRS, CDR2 YFSETQ. The chain's CDR3 is CASSGRDGPNTEAFF. The CDR3 coding sequence is TGCGCCAGCAGCGGCCGGGACGGACCCAACACTGAAGCTTTCTTT.

This clonotype was picked up many times. The chain couples TRBV5-1 to TRBJ1-1; D ambiguous. The CDR3 is 14 amino acids. Germline lookup yields CDR1 SGHRS and CDR2 YFSETQ. V lost 2 bases and J lost 0, with 8 bases in between. CDR3 in amino acids: CASSFGGMNTEAFF. In DNA, the CDR3 is TGCGCCAGCAGCTTTGGAGGGATGAACACTGAAGCTTTCTTT.

This clonotype has at least ten counts. V is TRBV20-1 and J is TRBJ2-7; either TRBD1 or TRBD2 may supply D (6 bases each). The CDR3 covers 13 residues. Trimming left V 1 base short and J 5 bases short, with 12 bases between. Germline V gene sequence: CDR1 DFQATT, CDR2 SNEGSKA (reference sequence). CDR3 nucleotide sequence: TGCAGTGCTAGAGCGCAGGGGAGGAACGAGCAGTACTTC. Its protein is CSARAQGRNEQYF.

The table lists this clonotype with many counts. The gene calls are TRBV4-3 and TRBJ2-5; tentatively, D is TRBD2 (6 bases). Germline V lookup: CDR1 LGHNA, CDR2 YSLEER. The CDR3 sequence is 15 residues long. Trimming removed 1 base at V and 4 bases at J, with 13 bases between. The CDR3 here is CASSQGPGVGETQYF. The CDR3 DNA is TGCGCCAGCAGCCAAGGGCCGGGAGTGGGAGAGACCCAGTACTTC.

There are many counts of this clonotype. The rearrangement uses TRBV9 and TRBJ2-1; D possibly corresponds to TRBD2 (6 bases). In germline, CDR1 is SGDLS, CDR2 YYNGEE. This CDR3 is built from 14 residues. Trimming cost V 5 bases and J 5 bases, with 14 bases left between them. Here the CDR3 reads CASSPRRADNEQFF. CDR3 coding DNA: TGTGCCAGCAGTCCCCGGAGGGCCGACAATGAGCAGTTCTTC.

At least ten counts were recorded for this clonotype. The chain carries TRBV7-2 and TRBJ2-2; D gene ambiguous. V gave up 8 bases and J gave up 3 bases, with 7 bases separating them. CDR1 is SGHTA, CDR2 FQGNSA, per germline. This CDR3 contains 12 residues. In DNA form, the CDR3 reads TGTGCCAGCTCCGGGTACACCGGGGAGCTGTTTTTT. Protein: CASSGYTGELFF.

This clonotype was recorded at least ten times. The genes are TRBV6-6 and TRBJ1-1; D not certain. This CDR3 has 10 amino acids. With 2 bases removed from V and 5 bases from J, the gap between germline ends came to 0 bases. Germline V CDR1 and CDR2: MNHNY, SVGAGI (reference sequence). In DNA, the CDR3 is TGTGCCAGCAGTTACACTGAAGCTTTCTTT. Amino acid sequence: CASSYTEAFF.

The rearrangement joins TRBV5-1 to TRBJ2-2; TRBD2 is a possible D gene (5 bases). The CDR3 is made up of 16 amino acids. The V gene lost 4 bases and the J gene lost 7 bases, with 20 bases spanning the gap. Germline lookup yields CDR1 SGHRS and CDR2 YFSETQ. The CDR3, as DNA: TGCGCCAGCAGCCCCAGGACTCGTTGGTTGGGCGGGGAGCTGTTTTTT. Its translation: CASSPRTRWLGGELFF.

This clonotype was found many times. The chain recombines TRBV20-1 with TRBJ1-2, with 7 bases identical to TRBD1. The CDR3 runs 16 residues. V was clipped by 3 bases and J by 4 bases; unmatched bases: 14. CDR1 is DFQATT, CDR2 SNEGSKA, per germline (reference sequence). The chain's CDR3 is CSARGLSTGKAYGYTF. CDR3 DNA sequence: TGCAGTGCTAGGGGCCTCTCGACAGGGAAGGCCTATGGCTACACCTTC.

The chain joins TRBV28 to TRBJ2-7; D may match TRBD1 or TRBD2 (6 bases each). Deletions cut 8 bases from V and 6 bases from J, with 26 bases between. This CDR3 has 16 residues. The V gene's germline CDR1 is MDHEN and CDR2 SYDVKM. CDR3 sequence (DNA): TGTGCCAGCCTAAGGGGGAGGAGGGAACTAGGTCGCGAGCAGTACTTC. Translating gives CASLRGRRELGREQYF.

In its sample, this clonotype was seen many times. V is TRBV6-2 or TRBV6-3 and J is TRBJ2-2; D not certain. Trimming removed 3 bases from V and 2 bases from J, with 10 bases in between. CDR3 length: 15 residues. Germline-derived CDR1 and CDR2 are MNHEY and SVGEGT. CDR3 in DNA: TGTGCCAGCAGTTATTACCTGACTAACACCGGGGAGCTGTTTTTT. Amino acid sequence: CASSYYLTNTGELFF.

The chain recombines TRBV30 with TRBJ2-2; D may be TRBD2 (5 bases). The germline gives CDR1 GTSNPN, CDR2 SVGIG (reference sequence). V lost 4 bases and J 1 base, leaving 13 bases between the germline ends. This CDR3 spans 15 amino acids. This chain's CDR3 is CAWKSGGWNTGELFF. CDR3 nucleotide sequence: TGTGCCTGGAAGAGTGGCGGGTGGAACACCGGGGAGCTGTTTTTT.

The table lists this clonotype with many counts. This chain links TRBV12-3 or TRBV12-4 with TRBJ2-7; 10 bases fit TRBD1. CDR3 size: 14 residues. With 6 bases clipped from V and 4 bases from J, the junction kept 6 bases outside the gene matches. In DNA, the CDR3 is TGTGCCAGCAGCCCACGGGACAGGGGATACGAGCAGTACTTC. As protein: CASSPRDRGYEQYF.

In this sample, this clonotype turned up many times. The chain couples TRBV7-2 to TRBJ1-5; D might be TRBD1 (5 bases). Germline CDR1 is SGHTA and CDR2 is FQGNSA. Trimming removed 1 base from V and 4 bases from J, with 11 bases in between. This CDR3 has 15 amino acids. DNA of the CDR3: TGTGCCAGCAGCTTAGATATGGGGGTTAATCAGCCCCAGCATTTT. Protein sequence: CASSLDMGVNQPQHF.

This clonotype was detected many times. The chain links TRBV6-5 to TRBJ2-2, with TRBD2 matching 11 bases. CDR3 length: 15 amino acids. The trim removed 4 bases at V and 3 bases at J, leaving 1 base unmatched. Per germline, CDR1 MNHEY and CDR2 SVGAGI. The CDR3 DNA sequence: TGTGCCAGCAGTTTACTAGCGGGGGACACCGGGGAGCTGTTTTTT. Translating gives CASSLLAGDTGELFF.

At least ten counts were recorded for this clonotype. This rearrangement joins TRBV6-6 to TRBJ2-2, with D uncertain. The length of the CDR3 is 17 residues. The germline gives CDR1 MNHNY, CDR2 SVGAGI (reference sequence). V shed 1 base and J shed 4 bases, with 16 bases lying between them. The CDR3 here is CASSYFSHSTGTGELFF. The CDR3 coding sequence is TGTGCCAGCAGTTACTTTTCCCACTCGACTGGCACCGGGGAGCTGTTTTTT.

The sample holds many counts of this clonotype. The CDR3 bases are TGCAGTGCTAGAGATCTTACGGGTCTAAACTACGAGCAGTACTTC. Its translation is CSARDLTGLNYEQYF. The chain carries TRBV20-1 and TRBJ2-7; D unclear. Germline V gives CDR1 DFQATT, CDR2 SNEGSKA (reference sequence). This CDR3 has 15 amino acids. V shed 0 bases and J shed 3 bases, with 15 bases lying between them.

The chain has TRBV6-5 and TRBJ2-3; D is uncertain. V lost 11 bases and J lost 2, with 20 bases in between. Germline V gene data show CDR1 as MNHEY and CDR2 as SVGAGI. This CDR3 is 15 amino acids long. In DNA form, the CDR3 reads TGTGCCGGCACTAAAACAGCGCTCCCCACAGATACGCAGTATTTT. Translated, it gives CAGTKTALPTDTQYF.

V usage is TRBV5-1 and J usage is TRBJ1-2; the match to TRBD1 covers 8 bases. Germline V gene sequence: CDR1 SGHRS, CDR2 YFSETQ. The CDR3 sequence is 18 residues long. The trim removed 1 base at V and 3 bases at J, leaving 14 bases unmatched. DNA for the CDR3: TGCGCCAGCAGCTTGAGGACAGGGCGGGGGTCGAGGTACTATGGCTACACCTTC. Its protein product is CASSLRTGRGSRYYGYTF.

There are many counts of this clonotype. The V call is TRBV29-1, the J call TRBJ1-1; a possible D gene is TRBD1 (5 bases). Germline loops: CDR1 SQVTM, CDR2 ANQGSEA. The CDR3 has 17 amino acids. The V end lost 4 bases, the J end lost 1 base, and 22 bases lay between the germline ends. CDR3 sequence (DNA): TGCAGCGTTGGAGGGGCGAGGAGGGCTCTAGGGAACACTGAAGCTTTCTTT. This translates into CSVGGARRALGNTEAFF.

This clonotype was seen many times. V usage is TRBV9 and J usage is TRBJ2-7; weak D call: TRBD2 (5 bases). The ends were cut back, 0 bases at V and 1 base at J, with 8 bases in the middle. Germline V CDR1 and CDR2: SGDLS, YYNGEE. The CDR3 runs 14 residues. CDR3 nucleotides: TGTGCCAGCAGCGTAGCACTAGTATCCTACGAGCAGTACTTC. Residues: CASSVALVSYEQYF.

There are many counts of this clonotype. The V call is TRBV4-2, the J call TRBJ1-5; TRBD1 aligns across 7 bases. This CDR3 region has 16 residues. Germline assignment: CDR1 LGHNA and CDR2 YNFKEQ. V gave up 0 bases and J gave up 7 bases; unmatched junction bases: 9. CDR3 DNA: TGTGCCAGCAGCCAAGATTTCGAGACAGGGTTCCAGCCCCAGCATTTT. It specifies CASSQDFETGFQPQHF.

This clonotype occurred many times. The CDR3 DNA sequence: TGCGCCAGCAGCCTGGGGAGACCGGGGTATGGCTACACCTTC. It codes for CASSLGRPGYGYTF. The gene calls are TRBV5-1 and TRBJ1-2; D remains unclear. V dropped 4 bases and J dropped 5 bases, with 15 bases sitting between them. CDR3 length: 14 residues. Per the germline V gene, CDR1 is SGHRS and CDR2 is YFSETQ.